Detailed here is one T cell receptor (beta chain). CDR3 length equals 11 residues. The germline V gene has CDR1 MNHEY and CDR2 SMNVEV (reference sequence). V was clipped by 6 bases and J by 4 bases, with 7 bases between them. Under the authors' procedure: How many nucleated cells were present was estimated from reference gene primer amplification. Profiled with immunoSEQ multiplex PCR; TCRdb holds only in-frame clones, not every one. V and J calls and clone size are as listed in that table; D and trimming were resolved from the DNA. The repertoire consists of 200,000 or so clones, with 70% to 90% occurring once and the leading ten covering approximately 5.9%. These data originate in a study of blood T cell repertoires in COVID-19. The wider study: Whether acute or convalescent, the COVID-19 samples came from the United States, Italy and Spain. T cells, B-cell-depleted T cells, or PBMCs supplied cDNA or gDNA.

This clonotype originated in a man older than 75 with acute or convalescent COVID-19. This chain joins TRBV27 and TRBJ2-7; D unresolved. The specimen was peripheral blood. The DNA for the CDR3 is TGTGCCAGCAGCAACTATTACGAGCAGTACTTC. It codes for CASSNYYEQYF.